What follows are 26 T cell receptor beta chains derived from one specimen sequenced in a study of T cell repertoires in cytomegalovirus infection. MiXCR, run by TCRdb on the reads, gives a single entry per CDR3 protein. The profile covers some 920,000 distinct CDR3 sequences, with around 32% appearing a single time and more than 12% taken by the ten largest. The antigens these receptors bind are not known. This specimen consisted of cultured CD8+ T cells from PBMCs, obtained from culture after CMV antigen stimulation. Receptor source: a human donor in good health (CMV status not recorded). Some clones in this sample may be carry-over from other donors' samples.

The chain uses TRBV7-9 and TRBJ2-3; D possibly uses TRBD1 or TRBD2 (5 bases each). This CDR3 region has 15 residues. V was pared by 5 bases and J by 0 bases, with 12 bases between. CDR1 and CDR2 from the germline V gene are SEHNR and FQNEAQ (reference sequence). CDR3 protein: CASSPPGASTDTQYF. For the CDR3, the DNA is TGTGCCAGCAGCCCCCCCGGGGCAAGCACAGATACGCAGTATTTT. The complete variable domain, with remaining parts taken from reference TRBV7-9 and TRBJ2-3, reads DTGVSQNPRHKITKRGQNVTFRCDPISEHNRLYWYRQTLGQGPEFLTYFQNEAQLEKSRLLSDRFSAERPKGSFSTLEIQRTEQGDSAMYLCASSPPGASTDTQYFGPGTRLTVL.

This clonotype turned up a few times. The chain carries TRBV10-3 and TRBJ2-7; 9 positions agree with TRBD2. V was pared by 0 bases and J by 1 base, with 4 bases of the junction left unmatched. Germline V CDR1 and CDR2: ENHRY, SYGVKD. CDR3 length equals 16 residues. The CDR3 here is CAISESRSGGSYEQYV. The CDR3 region has the DNA TGTGCCATCAGTGAGTCGCGTAGCGGGGGATCCTACGAGCAGTACGTC.

This clonotype was observed a few times. The rearrangement uses TRBV7-6 and TRBJ2-7; D is undetermined. This CDR3 has 15 residues. Trimming cost V 2 bases and J 2 bases, with 13 bases left between them. Germline assignment: CDR1 SGHVS and CDR2 FNYEAQ. The CDR3 DNA sequence: TGTGCCAGCAGCTTACTGAGAGGTCAAACCTACGAGCAGTACTTC. This gives the protein CASSLLRGQTYEQYF.

The gene calls are TRBV12-3 or TRBV12-4 and TRBJ1-2; tentatively, D is TRBD1 (6 bases). The CDR3 is 15 amino acids. The V and J ends lost 3 bases and 3 bases respectively, with 14 bases between them. The CDR3 DNA reads as TGTGCCAGCAGTTTGGGCAGGGGAGACTACTATGGCTACACCTTC. It translates to CASSLGRGDYYGYTF.

This chain uses TRBV6-6 with TRBJ1-4; D is perhaps TRBD1 (5 bases). CDR3 length: 12 amino acids. CDR1 is MNHNY, CDR2 SVGAGI, per germline (reference sequence). The V and J ends lost 5 bases and 10 bases respectively, with 11 bases between them. The CDR3 bases are TGTGCCAGCAGTGCCTTGGGGGGAAAACTGTTTTTT. It specifies CASSALGGKLFF.

This clonotype came up many times. The rearrangement uses TRBV4-1 and TRBJ2-5; tentatively, D is TRBD2 (5 bases). Trimming removed 1 base at V and 2 bases at J, with 17 bases between. Germline V gives CDR1 MGHRA, CDR2 YSYEKL. The CDR3 contains 17 residues. The CDR3 nucleotides read TGCGCCAGCAGCCAAGGCTCATTAGCGTTCAATCAAGAGACCCAGTACTTC. Its protein is CASSQGSLAFNQETQYF.

At least ten counts were recorded for this clonotype. V is TRBV7-6 and J is TRBJ2-7; D is ambiguous. The V gene's germline CDR1 is SGHVS and CDR2 FNYEAQ. The CDR3 covers 15 residues. Trimming pared 0 bases from V and 4 bases from J, leaving 13 bases between. CDR3 loop: CASSLAPQTTYEQYV. CDR3 DNA: TGTGCCAGCAGCTTAGCCCCCCAGACAACTTACGAGCAGTACGTC.

This clonotype has a count of ten or more. The CDR3 loop reads CASSTWVDNEQFF. CDR3 nucleotide sequence: TGTGCCAGCAGCACGTGGGTGGACAATGAGCAGTTCTTC. This chain connects TRBV7-3 to TRBJ2-1, with D hard to call. Trimming took 5 bases from V and 5 from J, leaving 10 bases between them. The CDR3 consists of 13 residues. The V gene's germline CDR1 is SGHTA and CDR2 FQGTGA.

The chain carries TRBV7-2 and TRBJ1-6; perhaps TRBD1 as D (5 bases). Deletions cut 4 bases from V and 8 bases from J, with 15 bases between. This CDR3 is built from 15 residues. CDR1 is SGHTA, CDR2 FQGNSA, per germline. The CDR3 DNA reads TGTGCCAGCAGCTATGGGCCTTTAGGGGATTCACCCCTCCACTTT. It translates to CASSYGPLGDSPLHF.

Of note for this clonotype: A read error may explain this, as a much larger clone is one base away. The V gene is TRBV7-6, the J gene TRBJ2-5; D unresolved. The CDR3 is made up of 13 amino acids. Germline V gene sequence: CDR1 SGHVS, CDR2 FNYEAQ. The CDR3 region has the DNA TGTACCAGCAGCTTTGACAACCAAGAGACCCAGTACTTC. Translating gives CTSSFDNQETQYF.

This clonotype was observed a few times. The chain has TRBV4-2 and TRBJ1-1; D is possibly TRBD1 (5 bases). V was clipped by 8 bases and J by 3 bases, with 13 bases between them. The V gene's germline CDR1 is LGHNA and CDR2 YNFKEQ. The CDR3 loop spans 13 amino acids. The CDR3 DNA follows: TGTGCCAGCCACGCTGGGGGGGACACTGAAGCTTTCTTT. Translation gives CASHAGGDTEAFF.

This chain joins TRBV10-3 and TRBJ2-5; 7 bases agree with TRBD1. Losses at the gene ends were 0 bases for V and 1 base for J; bases not matched to a gene: 2. Germline V gene lookup returns CDR1 ENHRY and CDR2 SYGVKD. The CDR3 sequence is 15 residues long. DNA for the CDR3: TGTGCCATCAGTGAGTCGTCAGGGGGCCAAGAGACCCAGTACTTC. It yields the protein CAISESSGGQETQYF.

About this clonotype itself: A much larger clonotype is one base distant, so this may be a read error. This sequence joins TRBV7-2 and TRBJ2-7; 9 nucleotides match TRBD1. Germline assignment: CDR1 SGHTA and CDR2 FQGNSA. The CDR3 spans 15 residues. CDR3 bases: TGTGCCAACAGCTCACAGGGGGCAGGCACCTACGAGCAGTACGTC. Protein sequence: CANSSQGAGTYEQYV.

This clonotype showed up just a few times. This chain links TRBV4-1 with TRBJ1-2, with D possibly TRBD1 on 5 matching bases. The CDR3 is made up of 18 amino acids. V lost 0 bases and J lost 3, with 20 bases in between. CDR1 is MGHRA, CDR2 YSYEKL, per germline. The CDR3 bases are TGCGCCAGCAGCCAAGATCCGTTTCCCAGGGCCGTGGACTATGGCTACACCTTC. It is translated as CASSQDPFPRAVDYGYTF.

The rearrangement links TRBV9 to TRBJ2-5; D perhaps matches TRBD2 (7 bases). V lost 3 bases, J lost 4 bases, and 13 bases lay in between. The length of the CDR3 is 14 residues. Germline CDR1 and CDR2: SGDLS and YYNGEE. In nucleotides, the CDR3 is TGTGCCAGCAGCGAGGGGGGGGTGACAGAGACCCAGTACTTC. The encoded protein is CASSEGGVTETQYF.

The gene calls are TRBV27 and TRBJ2-5; tentative D call: TRBD2 (6 bases). V lost 5 bases, J lost 4 bases, and 17 bases lay in between. Germline lookup yields CDR1 MNHEY and CDR2 SMNVEV (reference sequence). There are 15 residues in the CDR3. The CDR3 DNA reads as TGTGCCAGCAGTATGGGACTTTCCTCGGGAGAGACCCAGTACTTC. This translates into CASSMGLSSGETQYF.

The chain uses TRBV28 and TRBJ1-5, with D maybe TRBD1 (5 bases). V was trimmed by 3 bases and J by 3 bases, leaving 15 bases between them. Germline values: CDR1 MDHEN, CDR2 SYDVKM. The CDR3 totals 16 residues. The CDR3 nucleotides are TGTGCCAGCAGTTTTTCCAGGGTGGGCTTCAATCAGCCCCAGCATTTT. It specifies CASSFSRVGFNQPQHF.

This sequence joins TRBV27 and TRBJ1-2, with 7 bases identical to TRBD1. The CDR3 spans 14 residues. V lost 4 bases to trimming and J lost 3 bases; unmatched junction nucleotides: 5. Germline V gene lookup returns CDR1 MNHEY and CDR2 SMNVEV (reference sequence). CDR3 nucleotides: TGTGCCAGCAGTTCACAGGGGATGTACTATGGCTACACCTTC. It specifies CASSSQGMYYGYTF.

As concerns this clonotype: At one boundary the junction diverges from the germline segment, which might be a read error. The chain carries TRBV12-3 or TRBV12-4 and TRBJ1-2; D is unclear. This CDR3 is built from 13 residues. The DNA for the CDR3 is TGTGCCAACAGTTTGGAGCTGCACTATGGCTACACCTTC. Protein sequence: CANSLELHYGYTF.

Regarding this clonotype: Being one base from a much bigger clone, this may be a read error. The chain carries TRBV7-2 and TRBJ1-3; D not certain. Trimming shortened V by 5 bases and J by 5 bases, and 16 bases separated the two germline ends. Germline V CDR1 and CDR2: SGHTA, FQGNSA. The CDR3 sequence is 15 residues long. The CDR3 bases are TGTGCCAGCAGCCCCGACGTAGAGAATCGAAACACCATATATTTT. It is translated as CASSPDVENRNTIYF.

There are a few counts of this clonotype. J is TRBJ1-4 and V is TRBV7-9; D possibly corresponds to TRBD1 (6 bases). CDR1 and CDR2 from the germline V gene are SEHNR and FQNEAQ (reference sequence). V was clipped by 4 bases and J by 2 bases, with 14 bases between them. The CDR3 runs 16 residues. In DNA, the CDR3 is TGTGCCAGCAGCTCCGGATTGAGGGGGACTAATGAAAAACTGTTTTTT. Amino acid sequence: CASSSGLRGTNEKLFF.

The chain combines TRBV28 with TRBJ2-2, with D tentatively TRBD1 (6 bases). In germline, CDR1 is MDHEN, CDR2 SYDVKM. V lost 9 bases to trimming and J lost 6 bases, with 11 bases between them. This CDR3 contains 12 residues. The CDR3 DNA sequence: TGTGCCAGTAACAGGGTTTCCGGGGAGCTGTTTTTT. Protein: CASNRVSGELFF.

This clonotype was observed a handful of times. V usage is TRBV7-2 and J usage is TRBJ2-1; TRBD1 matches at 7 bases. CDR1 is SGHTA, CDR2 FQGNSA, per germline. Trimming took 7 bases from V and 2 from J; bases not matched to a gene: 8. This CDR3 contains 15 residues. The CDR3 coding sequence is TGTGCCAGCACTGAGTCCGACAGGGCCTACAATGAGCAGTTCTTC. Its translation: CASTESDRAYNEQFF.

V gene TRBV6-2 or TRBV6-3 combines with J gene TRBJ2-7; a weak D match, TRBD2 (5 bases). The CDR3 runs to 17 residues. Trimming took off 0 bases at V and 1 base at J, with 16 bases between the two ends. Germline V gene lookup returns CDR1 MNHEY and CDR2 SVGEGT. The CDR3 DNA follows: TGTGCCAGCAGTTACTCGCGATGGGAGATAGCGTCCTACGAGCAGTACGTC. Translation: CASSYSRWEIASYEQYV.

The rearrangement joins TRBV5-1 to TRBJ1-5, with TRBD1 identical over 8 bases. This CDR3 contains 16 residues. Germline values: CDR1 SGHRS, CDR2 YFSETQ. The V gene end was trimmed by 1 base and the J gene end by 9 bases; junction bases not matched to a gene: 12. This chain's CDR3 is CASSLYGTGGPAPQHF. CDR3 nucleotides: TGCGCCAGCAGCTTGTACGGGACAGGTGGTCCGGCGCCCCAGCATTTT.

The chain combines TRBV20-1 with TRBJ1-5; no reliable D call. The V and J ends lost 3 bases and 4 bases respectively, with 7 bases between them. The CDR3 has 12 residues. From germline, CDR1 is DFQATT and CDR2 SNEGSKA (reference sequence). This CDR3 is CSARTGNQPQHF. CDR3 nucleotides: TGCAGTGCTAGGACGGGGAATCAGCCCCAGCATTTT.